The sequence of this T cell receptor (beta chain) was determined in a study of blood T cells in healthy people across ages. General study points: Both higher diversity and more naive CD4+ cells marked long-lived donors when set against aged donors. Roughly linear declines in TCR beta diversity per million T cells occurred with age.

Note on this clonotype: No antigen is known for it.

Donors were healthy Caucasian individuals from Russia aged roughly 6 to 90. A second PCR, run for roughly 7 to 11 cycles, used a sample-barcoded 5' primer plus a J-beta primer mix. A template-switch adaptor containing 12 random nucleotides labeled each cDNA molecule. TCRdb reanalysed the 5' RACE reads using MiXCR and keeps one entry per CDR3 protein. The table has roughly 900,000 distinct CDR3 sequences, around 48% seen once. V shed 4 bases and J 0 bases; nucleotides not matched to a gene: 4. Germline CDR1 is MNHEY and CDR2 is SVGAGI. This CDR3 has 15 amino acids. Sequenced input: blood. V gene TRBV6-5 combines with J gene TRBJ2-3; 7 nucleotides agree with TRBD2. This TCR was sampled from a man under 40 in good health. DNA for the CDR3: TGTGCCAGCAGTTCGCGGCGGGGGAGCACAGATACGCAGTATTTT. Protein: CASSSRRGSTDTQYF.